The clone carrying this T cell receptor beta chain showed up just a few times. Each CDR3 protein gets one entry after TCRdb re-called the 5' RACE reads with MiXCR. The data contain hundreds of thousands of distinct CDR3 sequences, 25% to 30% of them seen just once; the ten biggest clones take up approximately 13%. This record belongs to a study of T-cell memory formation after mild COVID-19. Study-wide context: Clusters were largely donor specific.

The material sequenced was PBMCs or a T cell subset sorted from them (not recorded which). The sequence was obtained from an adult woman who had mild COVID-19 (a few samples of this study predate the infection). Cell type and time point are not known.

CDR3: CSALQGSVNSPLHF. The DNA of the CDR3 is TGCAGTGCCTTACAGGGGTCGGTCAATTCACCCCTCCACTTT. The rearrangement joins TRBV20-1 to TRBJ1-6; 7 bases fit TRBD1. Trimming cost V 6 bases and J 7 bases; bases outside gene matches: 9. This CDR3 has 14 residues. Germline V gene data show CDR1 as DFQATT and CDR2 as SNEGSKA (reference sequence).